This TCR beta chain was retrieved from a study of blood T cells in healthy people across ages. General study results and limits: When one million T cells were used, diversity estimates were thought to be underestimates.

V was clipped by 4 bases and J by 5 bases, with 15 bases between them. Germline CDR1 reads SGHDT; CDR2 reads YYEEEE. This CDR3 has 14 amino acids. Then a second PCR, running about 6 to 12 cycles, was carried out with a sample-barcoded 5' primer and a J-beta primer mix. A tag from a template-switch adaptor with 12 random nucleotides marked each cDNA molecule. All samples gave at least 2.5 million CDR3-containing paired-end reads. TCRdb used MiXCR to reprocess the 5' RACE reads, holding one entry per CDR3 protein. The data contain 1 million to 1.2 million distinct CDR3 sequences, less than 45% of them singletons. On this clonotype itself: Its antigen is undetermined.

Source material: blood. The chain is built from TRBV5-6 and TRBJ1-1; possibly TRBD1 for D (6 bases). The origin of this receptor is a man aged 18 to 30 in good health. CDR3 region: CASSAGGPGTEAFF. The CDR3 coding sequence is TGTGCCAGCAGCGCCGGGGGGCCGGGGACTGAAGCTTTCTTT.